This paragraph covers one TCR beta chain sequence. The sample comes from a study of T cells in Graves' hyperthyroidism and ophthalmopathy. The hyperthyroidism patients had all been newly diagnosed, and their disease duration was under 2 months. Their ages ranged from 18 to 65 years. What was amplified from RNA transcripts were TCR beta CDR3 regions. A set of HTBI primers served as the primers for a first-round RT-PCR of the TCR CDR3. TCRdb reanalysed the multiplex PCR reads using MiXCR and keeps one entry per CDR3 protein. The profile shows hundreds of thousands of distinct CDR3 sequences, 35% to 55% of them singletons. Sequencing was performed on peripheral blood or thyroid tissue (not recorded which). This clonotype was sampled from a woman aged 18-30 years with Graves' hyperthyroidism.

The CDR3 nucleotides are TGTGCCAGCAGTGAAAGCCCCGGGACCTATGGCTACACCTTC. The encoded protein is CASSESPGTYGYTF. This sequence joins TRBV6-4 and TRBJ1-2, with D perhaps matching TRBD1 (5 bases). CDR3 length equals 14 residues. Germline-derived CDR1 and CDR2 are MRHNA and SNTAGT. Trimming left V 3 bases short and J 4 bases short, with 12 bases between.